A selection of T cell receptor beta chains follows, all from one sample in a study of OX40 agonist ivuxolimab in advanced cancers. Here immunoSEQ multiplex PCR was the method, and the copy in TCRdb shows in-frame clones only, minus some. The table includes 26,000 or so clones, 65% to 80% detected once. The input for sequencing was CD4+ or CD8+ T cells sorted from blood, taken in a trial of the OX40 agonist ivuxolimab. The receptors here all came from an adult with an advanced solid tumor such as melanoma, head and neck, liver or kidney cancer. Each CDR3 is given with its conserved first and last residue. A D gene is named only where the DNA matches it firmly. Only part of the rows carry a size: once, few, many, or a class if the clone is expanded.

cdr3_nt cdr3_aa v_call clone_size d_call j_call
TGTGCCAGCAGGAGGACAGGGGACTACGAGCAGTACTTC CASRRTGDYEQYF TRBV6-6 . TRBD1 TRBJ2-7
TGTGCCAGCAGACCCCTGGGGGGCGCCCGAGTCGAGACCCAGTACTTC CASRPLGGARVETQYF TRBV5-6 . . TRBJ2-5
TGTGCCAGCAGCTCAGGACTAGTCCAAGAGACCCAGTACTTC CASSSGLVQETQYF TRBV5-8 once TRBD2 TRBJ2-5
TGTGCCAGCAGCTCTATTGACACTCCGAACACTGAAGCTTTCTTT CASSSIDTPNTEAFF TRBV5-6 . . TRBJ1-1
TGTGCCAGCAGCTTAGGGGGGACAGGGGCTCAGCCCCAGCATTTT CASSLGGTGAQPQHF TRBV7-2 . TRBD1 TRBJ1-5
TGTGCCAGCAGCCAAGGGACCGGGACAGGACACACAGATACGCAGTATTTT CASSQGTGTGHTDTQYF TRBV14 . TRBD1 TRBJ2-3
TGTGCCTGGAGCCTACAGGGGGCTGGGGAAAAACTGTTTTTT CAWSLQGAGEKLFF TRBV30 few TRBD1 TRBJ1-4
TGTGCCAGCAGAACCAGGGCGGGCTCCTACGAGCAGTACTTC CASRTRAGSYEQYF TRBV6-5 . . TRBJ2-7
TGTGCCAGTAGTTCCTGGGACAGGGGTATCAATCAGCCCCAGCATTTT CASSSWDRGINQPQHF TRBV19 . TRBD1 TRBJ1-5
TGTGCTAGTGGTTTGGTACGGGGACAGGCCCTCACTGAAGCTTTCTTT CASGLVRGQALTEAFF TRBV12-5 . TRBD1 TRBJ1-1